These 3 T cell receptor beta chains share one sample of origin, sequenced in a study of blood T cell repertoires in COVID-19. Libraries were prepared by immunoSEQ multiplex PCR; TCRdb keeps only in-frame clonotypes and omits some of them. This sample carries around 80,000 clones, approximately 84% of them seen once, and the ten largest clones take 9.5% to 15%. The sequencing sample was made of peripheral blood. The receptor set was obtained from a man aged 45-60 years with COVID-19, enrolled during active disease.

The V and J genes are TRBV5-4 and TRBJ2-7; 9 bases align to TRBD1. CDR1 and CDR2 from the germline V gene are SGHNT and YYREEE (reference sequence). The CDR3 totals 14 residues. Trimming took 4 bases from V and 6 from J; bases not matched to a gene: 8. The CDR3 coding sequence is TGTGCCAGCAGCCGTCCCGGGACAGGGTTCGAGCAGTACTTC. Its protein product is CASSRPGTGFEQYF.

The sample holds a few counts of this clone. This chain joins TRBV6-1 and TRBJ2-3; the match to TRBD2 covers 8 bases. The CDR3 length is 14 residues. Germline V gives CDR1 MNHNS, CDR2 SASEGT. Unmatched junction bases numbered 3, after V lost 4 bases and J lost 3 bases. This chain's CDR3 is CASSGAGETDTQYF. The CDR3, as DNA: TGTGCCAGCAGTGGAGCGGGAGAGACAGATACGCAGTATTTT.

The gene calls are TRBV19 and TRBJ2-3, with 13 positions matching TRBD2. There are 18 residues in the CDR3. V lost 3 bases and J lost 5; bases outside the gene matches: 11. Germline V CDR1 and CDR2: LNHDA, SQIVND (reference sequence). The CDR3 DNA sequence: TGTGCCAGTAGTATGGCCCTACTAGCGGGAGGGCCGAAAGATACGCAGTATTTT. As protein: CASSMALLAGGPKDTQYF.